This T cell receptor beta chain was identified during a study of T-cell memory formation after mild COVID-19. This clonotype was observed a handful of times. Antigen unknown. One entry per CDR3 protein, called by TCRdb with MiXCR from the 5' RACE reads. The data contain roughly 600,000 distinct CDR3 sequences, approximately 18% of them singletons. Study-wide points: Some clones that responded turned up in pre-infection memory, which suggests that cross-reactive memory joined in.

CDR1 and CDR2 (germline): KGHDR, SFDVKD. Trimming shortened V by 9 bases and J by 0 bases, and 13 bases separated the two germline ends. The CDR3 is 15 residues long. The clonotype was recovered from an adult woman who had mild COVID-19 (a few samples of this study predate the infection). Cell type and time point are not known. Sequencing was done on a sample of PBMCs or a T cell subset sorted from them (not recorded which). V usage is TRBV24-1 and J usage is TRBJ2-2; maybe TRBD2 (6 bases). The CDR3 sequence is CATGGGTPNTGELFF. As DNA, the CDR3 is TGTGCCACCGGTGGAGGGACTCCGAACACCGGGGAGCTGTTTTTT.